Listed below are T cell receptor beta chains from one sample, sequenced in a study of T cell repertoires in cytomegalovirus infection. A single record per CDR3 protein comes from TCRdb applying MiXCR to the reads. The sample records about 740,000 distinct CDR3 sequences, 35% being singletons. What was sequenced was PBMCs. The receptors were gathered from a human donor in good health (CMV status not recorded). Some clones in this sample may be carry-over from other donors' samples. Each CDR3 is given with its conserved first and last residue. D genes are given only for firm matches. For some rows the clone size is stated as once, few or many, or as a class when expanded; others skip it.

d_gene: -
abundance: few
j_gene: TRBJ1-2
v_gene: TRBV27
CDR3nt: TGTGCCAGCAGTTTAGGGGCCGGGATAACGGATGGCTACACCTTC
CDR3aa: CASSLGAGITDGYTF

d_gene: TRBD1
abundance: -
j_gene: TRBJ1-2
v_gene: TRBV7-2
CDR3nt: TGTGCCAGCAGCTTAGTGAAGACAGGGGGCGCCTATGGCTACACCTTC
CDR3aa: CASSLVKTGGAYGYTF

d_gene: -
abundance: many
j_gene: TRBJ1-1
v_gene: TRBV7-2
CDR3nt: TGTGCCAGCAGCTCTTACCCGGGACGAAGGGCTGAAGCTTTCTTT
CDR3aa: CASSSYPGRRAEAFF

d_gene: -
abundance: -
j_gene: TRBJ2-5
v_gene: TRBV7-2
CDR3nt: TGTGCCAGCAGCTTTTGGGCAGGGGCGTCCCGTGAGACCCAGTACTTC
CDR3aa: CASSFWAGASRETQYF

d_gene: -
abundance: -
j_gene: TRBJ2-2
v_gene: TRBV19
CDR3nt: TGTGCCAGTCAAATAAACCTGAACACCGGGGAGCTGTTTTTT
CDR3aa: CASQINLNTGELFF

d_gene: TRBD2
abundance: many
j_gene: TRBJ2-3
v_gene: TRBV10-3
CDR3nt: TGTGCCATCAGTGAGTCCGGGGGAGGGCCGAACACAGATACGCAGTATTTT
CDR3aa: CAISESGGGPNTDTQYF

d_gene: TRBD2
abundance: -
j_gene: TRBJ2-2
v_gene: TRBV7-9
CDR3nt: TGTGCCAGCAGCTCACGACTAGCGGGAGTTCGATCCGGGGAGCTGTTTTTT
CDR3aa: CASSSRLAGVRSGELFF

d_gene: -
abundance: once
j_gene: TRBJ1-3
v_gene: TRBV5-6
CDR3nt: TGTGCCAGCAGCTTAATCATCTTCGGGGACACCATATATTTT
CDR3aa: CASSLIIFGDTIYF

d_gene: -
abundance: -
j_gene: TRBJ2-7
v_gene: TRBV28
CDR3nt: TGTGCCAGCAGTATCTTGAGGGAGCAGTACTTC
CDR3aa: CASSILREQYF

d_gene: -
abundance: -
j_gene: TRBJ2-1
v_gene: TRBV24-1
CDR3nt: TGTGCCACCAGTGAACAGGGAAATGAGCAGTTCTTC
CDR3aa: CATSEQGNEQFF

d_gene: -
abundance: -
j_gene: TRBJ2-2
v_gene: TRBV6-2/TRBV6-3
CDR3nt: TGTGCCAGCAGTACTCGACAGGCGAGGAACACCGGGGAGCTGTTTTTT
CDR3aa: CASSTRQARNTGELFF

d_gene: TRBD2
abundance: few
j_gene: TRBJ2-7
v_gene: TRBV11-2
CDR3nt: TGTGCCAGCAGCTTAGATAGCGGGGGCCTCTACGAGCAGTACTTC
CDR3aa: CASSLDSGGLYEQYF

d_gene: TRBD2
abundance: few
j_gene: TRBJ2-3
v_gene: TRBV25-1
CDR3nt: TGTGCCAGCAGTGCTAGCGGGGCTAAAGATACGCAGTATTTT
CDR3aa: CASSASGAKDTQYF

d_gene: -
abundance: -
j_gene: TRBJ2-2
v_gene: TRBV7-3
CDR3nt: TGTGCCAGCAGCCGCAAGGACACCGGGGAGCTGTTTTTT
CDR3aa: CASSRKDTGELFF

d_gene: TRBD1
abundance: -
j_gene: TRBJ1-6
v_gene: TRBV10-3
CDR3nt: TGTGCCATCAGTGATGACAGGGGCCAATCACCCCTCCACTTT
CDR3aa: CAISDDRGQSPLHF

d_gene: TRBD1
abundance: -
j_gene: TRBJ1-2
v_gene: TRBV27
CDR3nt: TGTGCCAGCAGTTTCTCCCCTCGGGGACAGGGGAGGGATGGCTACACCTTC
CDR3aa: CASSFSPRGQGRDGYTF

d_gene: -
abundance: -
j_gene: TRBJ1-6
v_gene: TRBV28
CDR3nt: TGTGCCAGCAGTACCCTTTCACTACGGTCTGGTTCACCCCTCCACTTT
CDR3aa: CASSTLSLRSGSPLHF

d_gene: TRBD2
abundance: -
j_gene: TRBJ2-3
v_gene: TRBV15
CDR3nt: TGTGCCACCAGCAGATCGCGGGAGGCGCAGTATTTT
CDR3aa: CATSRSREAQYF

d_gene: -
abundance: -
j_gene: TRBJ2-7
v_gene: TRBV7-3
CDR3nt: TGTGCCAGCAGCTTGAAACCGGGACTCGGCGAGCAGTACTTC
CDR3aa: CASSLKPGLGEQYF

d_gene: TRBD1
abundance: -
j_gene: TRBJ1-5
v_gene: TRBV12-3/TRBV12-4
CDR3nt: TGTGCCAGCTCCCGGGACAGGGCAGGACAGCCCCAGCATTTT
CDR3aa: CASSRDRAGQPQHF

d_gene: TRBD1
abundance: few
j_gene: TRBJ1-1
v_gene: TRBV12-3/TRBV12-4
CDR3nt: TGTGCCAGCAGTTTAAGGTGGGACAGGGGCCTGGAAGCTTTCTTT
CDR3aa: CASSLRWDRGLEAFF

d_gene: TRBD1
abundance: -
j_gene: TRBJ2-1
v_gene: TRBV2
CDR3nt: TGTGCCAGCCCCAAGGGGCCAGGGGGCGGCCACAATGAGCAGTTCTTC
CDR3aa: CASPKGPGGGHNEQFF

d_gene: TRBD1
abundance: -
j_gene: TRBJ1-1
v_gene: TRBV10-3
CDR3nt: TGTGCCATCACTTGGGACAGCTCGAACACTGAAGCTTTCTTT
CDR3aa: CAITWDSSNTEAFF

d_gene: TRBD2
abundance: -
j_gene: TRBJ2-1
v_gene: TRBV2
CDR3nt: TGTGCCAGCAGAAGGGGACTAGCGGGAGCCCTGCATGAGCAGTTCTTC
CDR3aa: CASRRGLAGALHEQFF

d_gene: -
abundance: -
j_gene: TRBJ1-5
v_gene: TRBV7-8
CDR3nt: TGTGCCAGCAGCCATAGGTCCGGACGCAATAGCAATCAGCCCCAGCATTTT
CDR3aa: CASSHRSGRNSNQPQHF

d_gene: -
abundance: -
j_gene: TRBJ2-1
v_gene: TRBV10-3
CDR3nt: TGTGCCATCAGATCCCCGAAGGGTGTCAATGAGCAGTTCTTC
CDR3aa: CAIRSPKGVNEQFF

d_gene: TRBD1
abundance: few
j_gene: TRBJ1-5
v_gene: TRBV7-8
CDR3nt: TGTGCCAGCAGCTGGTCAGGGGGTTTCAATCAGCCCCAGCATTTT
CDR3aa: CASSWSGGFNQPQHF

d_gene: TRBD2
abundance: few
j_gene: TRBJ2-1
v_gene: TRBV9
CDR3nt: TGTGCCAGCAGCGCGGGTGGCAGCGGGATATACTACAATGAGCAGTTCTTC
CDR3aa: CASSAGGSGIYYNEQFF

d_gene: -
abundance: -
j_gene: TRBJ2-2
v_gene: TRBV4-1
CDR3nt: TGCGCCAGCAGCCAAGATGGACCGCGAGGAAAGCGGACGAACACCGGGGAGCTGTTTTTT
CDR3aa: CASSQDGPRGKRTNTGELFF

d_gene: -
abundance: -
j_gene: TRBJ1-1
v_gene: TRBV28
CDR3nt: TGTGCCAGCACCGACGGGTCAAACGCGAACACTGAAGCTTTCTTT
CDR3aa: CASTDGSNANTEAFF

d_gene: TRBD2
abundance: few
j_gene: TRBJ2-1
v_gene: TRBV28
CDR3nt: TGTGCCAGTAGCGGGAGGTACAATGAGCAGTTCTTC
CDR3aa: CASSGRYNEQFF

d_gene: -
abundance: -
j_gene: TRBJ2-3
v_gene: TRBV10-3
CDR3nt: TGTGCCGGGGGTCACCCAGATACGCAGTATTTT
CDR3aa: CAGGHPDTQYF

d_gene: -
abundance: -
j_gene: TRBJ1-5
v_gene: TRBV6-5
CDR3nt: TGTGCCAGCGGATGGGGCAATCAGCCCCAGCATTTT
CDR3aa: CASGWGNQPQHF

d_gene: TRBD1
abundance: -
j_gene: TRBJ2-1
v_gene: TRBV12-3/TRBV12-4
CDR3nt: TGTGCCAGCAGGCGCAGGACAGGGCCCGAGACGGATGAGCAGTTCTTC
CDR3aa: CASRRRTGPETDEQFF

d_gene: TRBD1
abundance: -
j_gene: TRBJ2-5
v_gene: TRBV20-1
CDR3nt: TGCAGTGCAACCCTCATCCCGGGACAGCTTACCGTGGGAGAGACCCAGTACTTC
CDR3aa: CSATLIPGQLTVGETQYF

d_gene: TRBD1
abundance: few
j_gene: TRBJ2-1
v_gene: TRBV2
CDR3nt: TGTGCCAGCAGTGACAGGGGGCTAGGAAACAATGAGCAGTTCTTC
CDR3aa: CASSDRGLGNNEQFF

d_gene: TRBD2
abundance: many
j_gene: TRBJ2-7
v_gene: TRBV7-6
CDR3nt: TGTGCCAGCAGCTTAGCCCCTAGCGGGGTTTTAGACGAGCAGTACTTC
CDR3aa: CASSLAPSGVLDEQYF

d_gene: TRBD1
abundance: many
j_gene: TRBJ1-2
v_gene: TRBV6-5
CDR3nt: TGTGCCAGCAGTTACAGAAGGACAGGGGGCCTCTATGGCTACACCTTC
CDR3aa: CASSYRRTGGLYGYTF

d_gene: -
abundance: many
j_gene: TRBJ1-1
v_gene: TRBV12-3/TRBV12-4
CDR3nt: TGTGCCAGCAGTGCCCGACAGGCCTGGGACACTGAAGCTTTCTTT
CDR3aa: CASSARQAWDTEAFF

d_gene: TRBD2
abundance: few
j_gene: TRBJ2-3
v_gene: TRBV19
CDR3nt: TGTGCCAGTATGCCCATAGCGGGAGCTACAGATACGCAGTATTTT
CDR3aa: CASMPIAGATDTQYF

d_gene: -
abundance: -
j_gene: TRBJ1-4
v_gene: TRBV20-1
CDR3nt: TGCAGTGCTACGGGCAGTAGGGAAAAACTGTTTTTT
CDR3aa: CSATGSREKLFF

d_gene: -
abundance: many
j_gene: TRBJ2-5
v_gene: TRBV7-2
CDR3nt: TGTGCCAGCAGCGGGTTGGGGGAGACCCAGTACTTC
CDR3aa: CASSGLGETQYF

d_gene: -
abundance: -
j_gene: TRBJ1-2
v_gene: TRBV19
CDR3nt: TGTGCCAGTAGAATAAGGACGGACCTTGCGGGTGGCTACACCTTC
CDR3aa: CASRIRTDLAGGYTF

d_gene: TRBD1
abundance: few
j_gene: TRBJ1-1
v_gene: TRBV19
CDR3nt: TGTGCCAGTAGTATCTCCCGATACAGGGGCACTGAAGCTTTCTTT
CDR3aa: CASSISRYRGTEAFF

d_gene: -
abundance: -
j_gene: TRBJ1-2
v_gene: TRBV28
CDR3nt: TGTGCCAGCAGTTTTACCCCTCGCGCAAACTATGGCTACACCTTC
CDR3aa: CASSFTPRANYGYTF

d_gene: -
abundance: -
j_gene: TRBJ1-5
v_gene: TRBV5-6
CDR3nt: TGTGCCAGCAGCATGATCAATCAGCCCCAGCATTTT
CDR3aa: CASSMINQPQHF

d_gene: TRBD2
abundance: once
j_gene: TRBJ2-7
v_gene: TRBV27
CDR3nt: TGTGCCAGCAGGGGGGGGACCTCTTACGAGCAGTACTTC
CDR3aa: CASRGGTSYEQYF

d_gene: TRBD1
abundance: few
j_gene: TRBJ2-1
v_gene: TRBV2
CDR3nt: TGTGCCAGCCCTGCAGACAGGGTTCGCGCCAATGAGCAGTTCTTC
CDR3aa: CASPADRVRANEQFF

d_gene: -
abundance: few
j_gene: TRBJ1-6
v_gene: TRBV27
CDR3nt: TGTGCCAGCAAAGTAGGGACCAGATCCTATAATTCACCCCTCCACTTT
CDR3aa: CASKVGTRSYNSPLHF

d_gene: -
abundance: -
j_gene: TRBJ2-7
v_gene: TRBV6-5
CDR3nt: TGTGCCAGCAGCCAAAACCCCCAGGGAAACTCGAACGAGCAGTACTTC
CDR3aa: CASSQNPQGNSNEQYF